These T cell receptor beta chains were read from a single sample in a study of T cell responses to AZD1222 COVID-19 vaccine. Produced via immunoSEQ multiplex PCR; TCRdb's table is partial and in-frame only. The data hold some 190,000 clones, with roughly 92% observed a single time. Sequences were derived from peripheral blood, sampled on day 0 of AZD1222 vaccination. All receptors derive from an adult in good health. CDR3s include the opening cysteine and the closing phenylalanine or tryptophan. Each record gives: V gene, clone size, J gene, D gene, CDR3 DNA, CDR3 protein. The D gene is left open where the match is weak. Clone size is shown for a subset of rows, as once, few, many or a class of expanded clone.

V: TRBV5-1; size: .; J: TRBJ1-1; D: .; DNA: TGCGCCAGCAGCTTGACAGGGCCACCCAACACTGAAGCTTTCTTT; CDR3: CASSLTGPPNTEAFF
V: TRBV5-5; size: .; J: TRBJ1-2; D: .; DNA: TGTGCCAGCAGCCCGACAGCCAGTAACTATGGCTACACCTTC; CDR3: CASSPTASNYGYTF
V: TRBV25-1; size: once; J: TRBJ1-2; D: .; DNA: TGTGCCAGCAGTGAATTTGGAGGGGCCAAGGGAGGCTACACCTTC; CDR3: CASSEFGGAKGGYTF
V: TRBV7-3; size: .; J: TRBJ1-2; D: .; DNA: TGTGCCAGCAGCCTGTCCGGGACCGAAGGCTACACCTTC; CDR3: CASSLSGTEGYTF
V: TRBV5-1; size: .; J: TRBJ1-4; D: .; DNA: TGCGCCAGCAGCCCCGAGGGCGGAGGCCTTAATGAAAAACTGTTTTTT; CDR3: CASSPEGGGLNEKLFF
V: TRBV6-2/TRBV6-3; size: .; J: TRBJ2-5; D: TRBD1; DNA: TGTGCCAGCAGTCCCCGGGACAGGGGTGGCGAGACCCAGTACTTC; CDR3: CASSPRDRGGETQYF
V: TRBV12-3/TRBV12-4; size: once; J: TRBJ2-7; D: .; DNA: TGTGCCAGCAGTTTGGCACTACCCTACGAGCAGTACTTC; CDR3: CASSLALPYEQYF
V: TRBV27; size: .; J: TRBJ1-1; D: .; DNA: TGTGCCAGCAGTTTAGGAGTAACGGTGGGATTGAACACTGAAGCTTTCTTT; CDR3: CASSLGVTVGLNTEAFF
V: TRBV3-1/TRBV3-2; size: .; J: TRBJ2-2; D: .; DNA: TGTGCCAGCAGCCAAGGACAGTACACCGGGGAGCTGTTTTTT; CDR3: CASSQGQYTGELFF
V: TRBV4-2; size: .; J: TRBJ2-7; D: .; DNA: TGTGCCAGCAGCCAAGATCAGCAACCCTACGAGCAGTACTTC; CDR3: CASSQDQQPYEQYF
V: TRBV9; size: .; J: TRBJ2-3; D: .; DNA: TGTGCCAGTGGGGCTAGCGGCACAGATACGCAGTATTTT; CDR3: CASGASGTDTQYF
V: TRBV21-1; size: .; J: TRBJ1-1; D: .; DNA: TGTGCCAGCAGCAAAGAGTGTGGAAGCACTGAAGCTTTCTTT; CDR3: CASSKECGSTEAFF
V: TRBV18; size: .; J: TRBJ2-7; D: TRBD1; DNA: TGTGCCAGCTCACCACGAGGGACAGGGGGCTTATGGTCCTACGAGCAGTACTTC; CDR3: CASSPRGTGGLWSYEQYF
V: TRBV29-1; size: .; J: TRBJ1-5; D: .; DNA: TGCAGCGCCTCGAGGGACCTGAATCAGCCCCAGCATTTT; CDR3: CSASRDLNQPQHF
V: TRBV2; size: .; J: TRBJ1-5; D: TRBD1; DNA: TGTGCCAGCGAAGGGACAGGGTTTCAGCCCCAGCATTTT; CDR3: CASEGTGFQPQHF
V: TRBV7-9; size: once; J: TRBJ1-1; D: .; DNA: TGTGCCAGCCTGTCCAGGGTTACTGAAGCTTTCTTT; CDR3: CASLSRVTEAFF
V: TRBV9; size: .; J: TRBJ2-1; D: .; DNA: TGTGCCAGCAGCACCGGGGGCAATGAGCAGTTCTTC; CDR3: CASSTGGNEQFF
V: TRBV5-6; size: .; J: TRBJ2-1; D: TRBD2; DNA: TGTGCCAGCAGCTGGGGCTTCGGTATCAGCGGGGGAGATGAGCAGTTCTTC; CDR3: CASSWGFGISGGDEQFF
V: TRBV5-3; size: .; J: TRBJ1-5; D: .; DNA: TGTGCCAGAAGCACAAGGACAGCTCTGAATCAGCCCCAGCATTTT; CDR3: CARSTRTALNQPQHF
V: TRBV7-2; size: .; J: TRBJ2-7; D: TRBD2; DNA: TGTGCCAGCAGCTTAGGTAGCGGGGGGCGGGAGCAGTACTTC; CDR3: CASSLGSGGREQYF
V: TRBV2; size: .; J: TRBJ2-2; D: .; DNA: TGTGCCAGCAGTGAAGGAGTAGTCGGGGAGCTGTTTTTT; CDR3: CASSEGVVGELFF
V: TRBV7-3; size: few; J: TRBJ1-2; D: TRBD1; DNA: TGTGCCAGCAGCTTGGGACAGGGGAACTATGGCTACACCTTC; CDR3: CASSLGQGNYGYTF
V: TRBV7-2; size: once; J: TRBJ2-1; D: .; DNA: TGTGCCAGCAGCTTAGGCGGGACTTTGGATGAGCAGTTCTTC; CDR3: CASSLGGTLDEQFF
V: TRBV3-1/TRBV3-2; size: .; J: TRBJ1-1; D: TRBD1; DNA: TGTGCCAGCAGCCAGAGCGACAGGGTCGGTACTGAAGCTTTCTTT; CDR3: CASSQSDRVGTEAFF
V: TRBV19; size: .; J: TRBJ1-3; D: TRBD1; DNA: TGTGCCAGTAGTATATTGGGACAGGGAGCCGGAAACACCATATATTTT; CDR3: CASSILGQGAGNTIYF
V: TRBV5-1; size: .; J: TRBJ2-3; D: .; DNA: TGCGCCAGCAGCTTGCAGGGGAGGCTAGCAGATACGCAGTATTTT; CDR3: CASSLQGRLADTQYF
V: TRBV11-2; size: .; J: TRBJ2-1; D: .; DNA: TGTGCCAGCAGCTTAGATCGTCAGGGTTACAATGAGCAGTTCTTC; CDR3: CASSLDRQGYNEQFF
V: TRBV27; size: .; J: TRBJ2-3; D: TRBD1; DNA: TGTGCCAGCAGACCGACAGGGTCAGATACGCAGTATTTT; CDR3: CASRPTGSDTQYF
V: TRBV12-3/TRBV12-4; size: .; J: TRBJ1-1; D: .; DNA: TGTGCTTCCTCCCCAACTGGTTCTGAAGCTTTCTTT; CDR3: CASSPTGSEAFF
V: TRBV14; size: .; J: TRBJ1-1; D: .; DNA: TGTGCCAGCAGCCAAGTTGGGGTAGAGACTGAAGCTTTCTTT; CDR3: CASSQVGVETEAFF
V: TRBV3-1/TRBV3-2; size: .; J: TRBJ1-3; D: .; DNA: TGTGCCAGCAGCTCGACACGTCGAAACACCATATATTTT; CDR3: CASSSTRRNTIYF
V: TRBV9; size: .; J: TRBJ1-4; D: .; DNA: TGTGCCAGCAGCGTTGGCCAGCCTAATGAAAAACTGTTTTTT; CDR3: CASSVGQPNEKLFF
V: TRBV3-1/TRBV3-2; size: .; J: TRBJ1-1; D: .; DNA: TGTGCCAGCAGCCTCAAGGGTGGGGGCTTCGGGACTGAAGCTTTCTTT; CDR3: CASSLKGGGFGTEAFF
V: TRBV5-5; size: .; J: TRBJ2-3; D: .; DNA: TGTGCCAGCAGCTTTACTACGGATACGCAGTATTTT; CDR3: CASSFTTDTQYF